The 31 T cell receptor beta chains reported below all come from one sample, sequenced in a study of blood T cell repertoires in COVID-19. Sequencing used immunoSEQ multiplex PCR; TCRdb keeps in-frame clones, though not all of them. Of 120,000 or so clones listed, more than 75% are singletons. The specimen sequenced was peripheral blood. The receptor set was obtained from an older woman with acute or convalescent COVID-19.

This clone has only one observation. The chain joins TRBV7-6 to TRBJ1-3, with 7 bases lining up with TRBD1. The germline V gene has CDR1 SGHVS and CDR2 FNYEAQ. The CDR3 is 15 amino acids. J lost 2 bases, V lost 5 bases, and 6 bases had no gene match. CDR3 DNA sequence: TGTGCCAGCAGCGAAAGACAGGGAGCTGGAAACACCATATATTTT. It codes for CASSERQGAGNTIYF.

This chain uses TRBV5-4 with TRBJ1-2; 8 positions match TRBD1. V shed 4 bases, J shed 8 bases, and the junction held 7 bases outside the gene matches. The CDR3 is 13 residues long. CDR1 SGHNT and CDR2 YYREEE come from the germline V gene (reference sequence). CDR3: CASSLQGAPGYTF. DNA for the CDR3: TGTGCCAGCAGCCTCCAGGGGGCGCCCGGCTACACCTTC.

V is TRBV27 and J is TRBJ1-2, with 10 bases lining up with TRBD1. Germline assignment: CDR1 MNHEY and CDR2 SMNVEV (reference sequence). The junction had 11 bases not matched to a gene; V was cut back by 6 bases and J by 4 bases. This CDR3 has 16 residues. As DNA, the CDR3 is TGTGCCAGCAGGGGGGGGACAGGGGCCCCTACCTATGGCTACACCTTC. It yields the protein CASRGGTGAPTYGYTF.

The chain carries TRBV5-1 and TRBJ1-2; D gene ambiguous. The CDR3 runs to 9 residues. Trimming cost V 7 bases and J 5 bases, with 3 bases left between them. Germline assignment: CDR1 SGHRS and CDR2 YFSETQ. CDR3 amino acids: CASPYGYTF. The CDR3 bases are TGCGCCAGCCCATATGGCTACACCTTC.

The chain has TRBV5-1 and TRBJ2-1, with 9 bases that match TRBD1. Germline V CDR1 and CDR2: SGHRS, YFSETQ. CDR3 length: 15 residues. V shed 6 bases, J shed 2 bases, and the junction held 6 bases outside the gene matches. The CDR3 bases are TGCGCCAGCAACCCCGGGACAGGGACCTACAATGAGCAGTTCTTC. Its protein product is CASNPGTGTYNEQFF.

The gene calls are TRBV2 and TRBJ1-5, with D unresolved. Germline CDR1 is SNHLY and CDR2 is FYNNEI. The CDR3 extends over 13 amino acids. V was clipped by 7 bases and J by 6 bases, with 13 bases between them. The DNA of the CDR3 is TGTGCCAGCATCGGCGCGGTCGGTCAGCCCCAGCATTTT. This codes for CASIGAVGQPQHF. Combining the CDR3 with reference TRBV2 and TRBJ1-5 gives the whole variable domain EPEVTQTPSHQVTQMGQEVILRCVPISNHLYFYWYRQILGQKVEFLVSFYNNEISEKSEIFDDQFSVERPDGSNFTLKIRSTKLEDSAMYFCASIGAVGQPQHFGDGTRLSIL.

The J gene is TRBJ1-2, the V gene TRBV27; the D gene is possibly TRBD1 (5 bases). Germline V gene sequence: CDR1 MNHEY, CDR2 SMNVEV (reference sequence). The CDR3 spans 15 residues. V was trimmed by 2 bases and J by 4 bases, leaving 14 bases between them. CDR3 nucleotide sequence: TGTGCCAGCAGTTTAGGGACGGGAGGGGCCTATGGCTACACCTTC. Translated: CASSLGTGGAYGYTF.

The chain is built from TRBV28 and TRBJ2-2; unclear D gene. Trimming took off 5 bases at V and 0 bases at J, with 13 bases between the two ends. The CDR3 is 16 residues long. Germline CDR1 reads MDHEN; CDR2 reads SYDVKM. The DNA for the CDR3 is TGTGCCAGCAGTCCGCCTACTTTCGCGAACACCGGGGAGCTGTTTTTT. Encoded protein: CASSPPTFANTGELFF.

The chain couples TRBV5-1 to TRBJ2-7, with D perhaps matching TRBD2 (5 bases). The germline V gene has CDR1 SGHRS and CDR2 YFSETQ. Trimming pared 0 bases from V and 3 bases from J, leaving 10 bases between. This CDR3 spans 14 amino acids. This CDR3 reads CASSLGGSYYEQYF. In DNA form, the CDR3 reads TGCGCCAGCAGCTTGGGAGGGTCATACTACGAGCAGTACTTC.

J is TRBJ1-4 and V is TRBV6-6, with D possibly TRBD1 on 5 matching bases. CDR3 length equals 14 residues. V lost 3 bases, J lost 7 bases, and 12 bases lay in between. From germline, CDR1 is MNHNY and CDR2 SVGAGI (reference sequence). The CDR3 spells CASSYVSGGEKLFF. The CDR3 DNA reads TGTGCCAGCAGTTATGTTTCGGGGGGTGAAAAACTGTTTTTT.

The rearrangement joins TRBV7-9 to TRBJ1-4; D not certain. The V gene's germline CDR1 is SEHNR and CDR2 FQNEAQ (reference sequence). This CDR3 spans 15 amino acids. Trimming shortened V by 4 bases and J by 7 bases, and 16 bases separated the two germline ends. In nucleotides, the CDR3 is TGTGCCAGCAGCTATACGGGAGGAGTGATTGAAAAACTGTTTTTT. It encodes CASSYTGGVIEKLFF.

Only one count was recorded for this clone. The CDR3 here is CASTPGGGPSQYF. CDR3 DNA sequence: TGTGCCAGCACCCCCGGCGGCGGCCCTTCCCAGTACTTC. The chain links TRBV28 to TRBJ2-5, with unresolved D. This CDR3 is built from 13 residues. Germline V gene lookup returns CDR1 MDHEN and CDR2 SYDVKM. The V end lost 7 bases, the J end lost 9 bases, and 18 bases lay between the germline ends.

J is TRBJ1-1 and V is TRBV30, with D hard to call. Trimming cost V 4 bases and J 3 bases, with 18 bases left between them. The CDR3 contains 15 residues. Per germline, CDR1 GTSNPN and CDR2 SVGIG (reference sequence). The CDR3 is CAWTPAWARDTEAFF. In DNA form, the CDR3 reads TGTGCCTGGACTCCGGCGTGGGCGCGGGACACTGAAGCTTTCTTT.

The chain is built from TRBV10-3 and TRBJ2-7, with D possibly matching TRBD1 (5 bases). Germline loops: CDR1 ENHRY, CDR2 SYGVKD. Trimming took 2 bases from V and 6 from J, leaving 14 bases between them. The CDR3 is made up of 14 amino acids. CDR3 in amino acids: CAISEAPRVGEQYF. The CDR3 DNA reads as TGTGCCATCAGTGAGGCCCCCAGGGTAGGCGAGCAGTACTTC.

This clone was counted only a few times. This sequence joins TRBV10-3 and TRBJ2-5, with 10 bases aligning to TRBD2. Germline CDR1 is ENHRY and CDR2 is SYGVKD. V shed 10 bases, J shed 1 base, and the junction held 6 bases outside the gene matches. The CDR3 sequence is 14 residues long. DNA for the CDR3: TGTGCCACTTTAGCGGGGGGCGGCCAAGAGACCCAGTACTTC. Protein product: CATLAGGGQETQYF.

This clone was seen only once. This sequence joins TRBV10-3 and TRBJ1-5, with 7 bases lining up with TRBD1. The CDR3 is made up of 13 amino acids. The V segment lost 3 bases and the J segment 9 bases; nucleotides outside the gene matches: 5. Germline V gene data show CDR1 as ENHRY and CDR2 as SYGVKD. In DNA form, the CDR3 reads TGTGCCATCAGTGACGAGACAGGGTTGCCCCAGCATTTT. Translation: CAISDETGLPQHF.

The chain combines TRBV5-1 with TRBJ1-3; 8 nucleotides match TRBD1. J gave up 10 bases and V 0 bases, and 15 bases lay outside the gene matches. This CDR3 is 17 amino acids long. Germline V gene data show CDR1 as SGHRS and CDR2 as YFSETQ. CDR3 loop: CASSLAGQGLSGGTIYF. CDR3 sequence (DNA): TGCGCCAGCAGCTTGGCCGGACAGGGACTCTCTGGGGGGACCATATATTTT.

In its sample, this clone was seen a few times. The V gene is TRBV9, the J gene TRBJ1-1; D is unclear. Germline assignment: CDR1 SGDLS and CDR2 YYNGEE. V lost 3 bases and J 11 bases, leaving 11 bases between the germline ends. The length of the CDR3 is 11 residues. CDR3 sequence reads: CASSGASSAFF. Written as DNA, the CDR3 is TGTGCCAGCAGCGGAGCCTCTTCGGCTTTCTTT.

The genes are TRBV7-2 and TRBJ2-2; TRBD2 aligns across 14 bases. Trimming cost V 5 bases and J 9 bases; bases outside gene matches: 5. Germline CDR1 SGHTA, CDR2 FQGNSA. This CDR3 has 15 amino acids. CDR3: CASSPTSGGARELFF. CDR3 bases: TGTGCCAGCAGCCCGACTAGCGGGGGGGCCCGGGAGCTGTTTTTT.

This clone was counted once. The rearrangement uses TRBV7-2 and TRBJ1-6; 9 bases line up with TRBD1. V trimming: 5 bases; J trimming: 6 bases; junction bases outside the gene matches: 5. The CDR3 is made up of 15 amino acids. Germline V gene data show CDR1 as SGHTA and CDR2 as FQGNSA. This CDR3 is CASSPQGATNSPLHF. CDR3 in DNA: TGTGCCAGCAGCCCACAGGGGGCTACTAATTCACCCCTCCACTTT.

The genes are TRBV29-1 and TRBJ1-5; the match to TRBD1 covers 7 bases. V gave up 2 bases and J gave up 3 bases; unmatched junction bases: 4. The germline gives CDR1 SQVTM, CDR2 ANQGSEA. The CDR3 has 14 residues. The CDR3: CSVERDRANQPQHF. CDR3 sequence (DNA): TGCAGCGTTGAACGAGACAGGGCCAATCAGCCCCAGCATTTT. Based on the CDR3 plus reference TRBV29-1 and TRBJ1-5, the full variable domain is SAVISQKPSRDICQRGTSLTIQCQVDSQVTMMFWYRQQPGQSLTLIATANQGSEATYESGFVIDKFPISRPNLTFSTLTVSNMSPEDSSIYLCSVERDRANQPQHFGDGTRLSIL.

This rearrangement joins TRBV9 to TRBJ1-2; weak D call: TRBD1 (5 bases). CDR3 length: 14 amino acids. CDR1 and CDR2 from the germline V gene are SGDLS and YYNGEE. Trimming removed 1 base at V and 6 bases at J, with 13 bases between. CDR3 residues: CASSVQLQGNGYTF. The CDR3 nucleotides read TGTGCCAGCAGCGTACAGTTGCAGGGAAATGGCTACACCTTC.

V gene TRBV6-5 combines with J gene TRBJ1-1, with D perhaps TRBD1 (5 bases). This CDR3 comprises 15 residues. Germline V gives CDR1 MNHEY, CDR2 SVGAGI. V was cut by 5 bases and J by 1 base, with 14 bases left in between. CDR3 amino acids: CASSRQQTGNTEAFF. The CDR3 region has the DNA TGTGCCAGCAGTAGACAGCAAACGGGGAACACTGAAGCTTTCTTT.

The V and J genes are TRBV9 and TRBJ2-7, with D maybe TRBD2 (5 bases). CDR3 length equals 14 residues. The germline V and J ends were trimmed by 3 bases and 0 bases, with 10 bases remaining between them. Looked up from germline, CDR1 is SGDLS and CDR2 is YYNGEE. Here the CDR3 reads CASSDDGNSYEQYF. The CDR3 DNA follows: TGTGCCAGCAGCGACGACGGGAACTCCTACGAGCAGTACTTC.

The rearrangement uses TRBV2 and TRBJ1-1, with TRBD1 matching over 7 bases. V lost 6 bases and J lost 1; bases outside the gene matches: 5. The CDR3 loop spans 14 amino acids. The germline V gene encodes CDR1 SNHLY and CDR2 FYNNEI. The CDR3 sequence: CASRGTAPNTEAFF. The DNA of the CDR3 is TGTGCCAGCAGGGGGACAGCTCCGAACACTGAAGCTTTCTTT.

The rearrangement links TRBV7-3 to TRBJ2-1; TRBD2 matches at 8 bases. Germline V gene data show CDR1 as SGHTA and CDR2 as FQGTGA. Unmatched junction bases numbered 4, after V lost 1 base and J lost 2 bases. The CDR3 totals 16 residues. The CDR3 reads CASSLIGSGTYNEQFF. The DNA for the CDR3 is TGTGCCAGCAGCTTAATAGGTAGCGGGACCTACAATGAGCAGTTCTTC.

V gene TRBV11-2 combines with J gene TRBJ1-5; no clear D. Germline V CDR1 and CDR2: SGHAT, FQNNGV. The CDR3 has 13 amino acids. Trimming stripped 3 bases from V and 5 bases from J, with 8 bases between. CDR3 sequence reads: CASSFTQHQPQHF. CDR3 coding DNA: TGTGCCAGCAGCTTTACACAACATCAGCCCCAGCATTTT.

The V gene is TRBV12-5, the J gene TRBJ1-6; TRBD1 is a possible D gene (5 bases). Germline V gene sequence: CDR1 LGHNT, CDR2 FRNRAP. V lost 6 bases and J lost 5, with 11 bases in between. This CDR3 spans 14 amino acids. CDR3 sequence: CASGPLTDNSPLHF. CDR3 nucleotide sequence: TGTGCTAGTGGCCCTTTGACAGATAATTCACCCCTCCACTTT.

This clone occurred a few times. In DNA form, the CDR3 reads TGTGCCAGCAGCCCCGCGGGGGCTCCTCTTTACGAGCAGTACTTC. It codes for CASSPAGAPLYEQYF. This sequence joins TRBV27 and TRBJ2-7; D possibly corresponds to TRBD2 (7 bases). The germline gives CDR1 MNHEY, CDR2 SMNVEV (reference sequence). The CDR3 is 15 amino acids. The V end lost 6 bases, the J end lost 4 bases, and 19 bases lay between the germline ends.

This clone was counted only a few times. The CDR3 DNA sequence: TGTGCCAGCAGCTTAGTCTCGCACGTAGTGTTTTTT. This translates into CASSLVSHVVFF. V is TRBV11-2 and J is TRBJ1-4, with D uncertain. CDR1 is SGHAT, CDR2 FQNNGV, per germline. V gave up 1 base and J gave up 15 bases, with 12 bases separating them. The CDR3 runs 12 residues.

This rearrangement joins TRBV19 to TRBJ1-1, with TRBD1 matching over 10 bases. V was clipped by 3 bases and J by 5 bases; unmatched bases: 6. Germline V lookup: CDR1 LNHDA, CDR2 SQIVND (reference sequence). This CDR3 region has 15 residues. The DNA for the CDR3 is TGTGCCAGTAGTATGGGGGACAGGGGCGGGACTGAAGCTTTCTTT. It codes for CASSMGDRGGTEAFF.